Sequencing of this T cell receptor beta chain was carried out in a study of T-cell reconstitution after alpha-beta-depleted transplantation in children. During its preparation, the TCRbeta library received unique molecular identifiers. Using its own MiXCR run on the PCR reads, TCRdb lists one record per CDR3 protein. The sample carries more than 450,000 distinct CDR3 sequences, approximately 20% recorded once. This CDR3 has 15 residues. The V gene's germline CDR1 is SGHRS and CDR2 YFSETQ. The ends were cut back, 4 bases at V and 1 base at J, with 12 bases in the middle. Specimen: PBMCs from the stem cell graft donor, collected from the stem cell graft. The chain uses TRBV5-1 and TRBJ2-1; D gene uncertain. The source of this sequence is a human donor who donated a stem cell graft to a child with acute lymphoblastic leukemia. The CDR3 loop is CASSELVDSYNEQFF. CDR3 DNA sequence: TGCGCCAGCAGCGAGCTAGTGGATTCCTACAATGAGCAGTTCTTC.